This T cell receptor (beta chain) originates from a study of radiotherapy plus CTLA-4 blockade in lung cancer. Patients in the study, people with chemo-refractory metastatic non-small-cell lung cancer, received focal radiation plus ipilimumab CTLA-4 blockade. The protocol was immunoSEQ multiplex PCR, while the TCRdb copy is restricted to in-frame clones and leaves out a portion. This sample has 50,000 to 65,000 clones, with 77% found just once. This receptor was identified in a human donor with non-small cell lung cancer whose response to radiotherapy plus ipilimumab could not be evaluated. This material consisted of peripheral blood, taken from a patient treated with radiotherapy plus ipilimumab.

CDR3 sequence (DNA): TGTGCCAGTAAGGACAGGGGACTTGGCGATACGCAGTATTTT. It yields the protein CASKDRGLGDTQYF. The chain is built from TRBV2 and TRBJ2-3; TRBD1 aligns across 9 bases. The germline CDR1 and CDR2 sequences are SNHLY and FYNNEI. Trimming at V came to 9 bases and at J to 6 bases, leaving 10 bases not matched to a gene. The CDR3 is 14 residues long.